The clone carrying this TCR beta chain occurred once. Antigen unknown. PCR involved 60 Vbeta and 13 Jbeta primers. The table came from immunoSEQ multiplex PCR; TCRdb's copy has only in-frame clones and leaves some out. Seen here are about 190,000 clones, around 81% observed once, and the top ten hold more than 1.5%. Looked up from germline, CDR1 is MNHNS and CDR2 is SASEGT. Trimming at V came to 1 base and at J to 5 bases, leaving 8 bases not matched to a gene. This CDR3 contains 16 residues. The sample is drawn from a study of cytomegalovirus exposure and HLA in healthy donors. Study conclusions and caveats: Earlier findings revealed that most TCR beta V segments proved productive either about 87% or about 30% of the time. The study designated 150 or so TCR beta chains cytomegalovirus-associated. Later analysis revealed greater clonal expansion in HLA-associated TCR beta chains than in equally common others. The records held CMV serostatus as the only immune exposure information.

The sequence was collected from a young man in good health and CMV-seronegative. The rearrangement joins TRBV6-1 to TRBJ2-7, with TRBD1 matching 10 bases. Source material: PBMCs. The DNA for the CDR3 is TGTGCCAGCAGTGAAGTGCCGGGACAGGGGTTAGACGAGCAGTACTTC. Amino acids: CASSEVPGQGLDEQYF.